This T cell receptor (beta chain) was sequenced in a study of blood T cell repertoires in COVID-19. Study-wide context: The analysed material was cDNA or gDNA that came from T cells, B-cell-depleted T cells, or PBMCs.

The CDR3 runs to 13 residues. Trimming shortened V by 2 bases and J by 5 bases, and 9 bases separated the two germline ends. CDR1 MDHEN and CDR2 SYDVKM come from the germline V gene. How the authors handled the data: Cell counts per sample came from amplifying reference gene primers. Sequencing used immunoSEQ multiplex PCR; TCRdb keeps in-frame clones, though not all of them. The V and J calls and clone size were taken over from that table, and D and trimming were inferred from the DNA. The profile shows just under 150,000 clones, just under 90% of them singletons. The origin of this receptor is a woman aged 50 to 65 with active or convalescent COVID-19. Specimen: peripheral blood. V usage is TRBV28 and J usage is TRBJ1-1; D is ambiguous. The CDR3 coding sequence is TGTGCCAGCAGTTTAGCGGGTGGAACTGAAGCTTTCTTT. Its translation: CASSLAGGTEAFF. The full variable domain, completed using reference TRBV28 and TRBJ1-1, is DVKVTQSSRYLVKRTGEKVFLECVQDMDHENMFWYRQDPGLGLRLIYFSYDVKMKEKGDIPEGYSVSREKKERFSLILESASTNQTSMYLCASSLAGGTEAFFGQGTRLTVV.